Below are 16 T cell receptor beta chains sequenced from a single sample in a study of T cell repertoires in cytomegalovirus infection. Each CDR3 protein gets one entry after TCRdb re-called the reads with MiXCR. Of about 260,000 distinct CDR3 sequences listed, roughly an eighth are singletons. The sequencing sample was made of PBMCs. All receptors derive from a human donor in good health (CMV status not recorded). Some clones in this sample may be carry-over from other donors' samples.

This clonotype came up a few times. J is TRBJ1-5 and V is TRBV5-6; D perhaps matches TRBD1 (6 bases). The CDR3 runs 14 residues. V was trimmed by 4 bases and J by 1 base, leaving 9 bases between them. CDR1 is SGHDT, CDR2 YYEEEE, per germline. In DNA, the CDR3 is TGTGCCAGCAGCCACCAGGGGAGCAATCAGCCCCAGCATTTT. Translating gives CASSHQGSNQPQHF.

This clonotype was seen a handful of times. This chain links TRBV19 with TRBJ2-1; 9 positions agree with TRBD1. Germline V gives CDR1 LNHDA, CDR2 SQIVND (reference sequence). Trimming cost V 4 bases and J 7 bases; bases outside gene matches: 5. This CDR3 spans 14 amino acids. DNA for the CDR3: TGTGCCAGTAGTACATACGGGACAGGGAATGAGCAGTTCTTC. Its translation is CASSTYGTGNEQFF.

The chain links TRBV20-1 to TRBJ2-7, with D perhaps TRBD1 (5 bases). Germline V gene lookup returns CDR1 DFQATT and CDR2 SNEGSKA (reference sequence). The CDR3 loop spans 13 amino acids. Trimming removed 3 bases from V and 2 bases from J, with 11 bases in between. The chain's CDR3 is CSARGWGAYEQYF. For the CDR3, the DNA is TGCAGTGCTAGGGGGTGGGGCGCCTACGAGCAGTACTTC.

The sample holds many counts of this clonotype. The chain employs TRBV5-1 and TRBJ2-1, with D perhaps TRBD2 (6 bases). V was trimmed by 3 bases and J by 8 bases, leaving 24 bases between them. The CDR3 has 17 amino acids. Per the germline V gene, CDR1 is SGHRS and CDR2 is YFSETQ. CDR3 residues: CASSSPSAELGMHEQFF. The CDR3, as DNA: TGCGCCAGCAGCTCACCTAGCGCGGAGTTGGGGATGCATGAGCAGTTCTTC.

This clonotype was seen at least ten times. This chain joins TRBV7-9 and TRBJ2-1, with TRBD1 identical over 9 bases. Looked up from germline, CDR1 is SEHNR and CDR2 is FQNEAQ (reference sequence). This CDR3 has 16 residues. The V gene end was trimmed by 2 bases and the J gene end by 7 bases; junction bases not matched to a gene: 9. CDR3 nucleotide sequence: TGTGCCAGCAGCTTACGAGAGCGGACAGGGGATAATGAGCAGTTCTTC. Protein product: CASSLRERTGDNEQFF.

Comment on this clonotype: A read error may explain this, as a much larger clone is one base away. This sequence joins TRBV6-2 or TRBV6-3 and TRBJ2-1; the D is unclear. The germline V gene encodes CDR1 MNHEY and CDR2 SVGEGT. The CDR3 consists of 14 residues. The CDR3 reads CASSYSATYNGQFF. The CDR3, as DNA: TGTGCCAGCAGTTACTCGGCTACCTACAATGGGCAGTTCTTC.

V gene TRBV29-1 combines with J gene TRBJ2-1, with 9 bases identical to TRBD2. The trim removed 4 bases at V and 7 bases at J, leaving 2 bases unmatched. Germline CDR1 SQVTM, CDR2 ANQGSEA. This CDR3 is built from 12 residues. CDR3: CSVGAGGNEQFF. As DNA, the CDR3 is TGCAGCGTTGGGGCGGGAGGGAATGAGCAGTTCTTC.

This clonotype was recorded at least ten times. The rearrangement uses TRBV7-2 and TRBJ2-7; 14 nucleotides align to TRBD2. This CDR3 is built from 15 residues. Germline lookup yields CDR1 SGHTA and CDR2 FQGNSA. V lost 10 bases to trimming and J lost 4 bases; unmatched junction nucleotides: 9. This CDR3 is CATSRLAGGPYEQYF. The DNA of the CDR3 is TGTGCCACCTCCAGACTAGCGGGAGGGCCTTACGAGCAGTACTTC.

The chain recombines TRBV19 with TRBJ2-3; possibly TRBD1 or TRBD2 for D (5 bases each). V shed 3 bases and J shed 8 bases, with 21 bases lying between them. The germline V gene encodes CDR1 LNHDA and CDR2 SQIVND (reference sequence). The CDR3 contains 16 residues. The CDR3 coding sequence is TGTGCCAGTAGTATTGGAGCAGGGACCCGCGAGGTTACGCAGTATTTT. Translated: CASSIGAGTREVTQYF.

The rearrangement joins TRBV5-6 to TRBJ1-2; possible D gene TRBD1, 5 bases. Germline loops: CDR1 SGHDT, CDR2 YYEEEE. This CDR3 has 13 residues. The V end lost 2 bases, the J end lost 8 bases, and 13 bases lay between the germline ends. In DNA, the CDR3 is TGTGCCAGCAGCTTACCAGGGAGTAAAGGCTACACCTTC. It encodes CASSLPGSKGYTF.

The table lists this clonotype with many counts. The rearrangement uses TRBV6-1 and TRBJ1-2, with TRBD1 matching over 7 bases. V dropped 6 bases and J dropped 3; count of bases not matched to a gene: 4. The length of the CDR3 is 13 residues. Germline V gene sequence: CDR1 MNHNS, CDR2 SASEGT. The CDR3, as DNA: TGTGCCAGCAGATTCCAGGGGGACTATGGCTACACCTTC. Protein: CASRFQGDYGYTF.

The CDR3 nucleotides are TGTGCCAGCAGTTCCCCGACAGGGGTTAGGAACACCGGGGAGCTGTTTTTT. Translating it yields CASSSPTGVRNTGELFF. This chain joins TRBV27 and TRBJ2-2, with TRBD1 matching over 8 bases. Germline-derived CDR1 and CDR2 are MNHEY and SMNVEV (reference sequence). The CDR3 is 17 residues long. The ends lost 4 bases at V and 1 base at J; junction bases unmatched: 8.

This clonotype turned up a few times. The CDR3 bases are TGCGCCAGCAGCCAAGGACCAAGCGAGGGGAGTTTATACGAGCAGTACTTC. Residues: CASSQGPSEGSLYEQYF. The chain carries TRBV4-1 and TRBJ2-7, with D perhaps given as TRBD1 or TRBD2 (5 bases each). The CDR3 is made up of 17 amino acids. Germline V CDR1 and CDR2: MGHRA, YSYEKL. V was clipped by 1 base and J by 4 bases, with 20 bases between them.

The chain links TRBV12-3 or TRBV12-4 to TRBJ1-6; D ambiguous. The V gene lost 6 bases and the J gene lost 4 bases, with 7 bases spanning the gap. This CDR3 comprises 13 residues. Here the CDR3 DNA reads TGTGCCAGCAGGTTCGCGTATAATTCACCCCTCCACTTT. This encodes CASRFAYNSPLHF.

The V and J genes are TRBV7-9 and TRBJ1-1, with TRBD1 matching 7 bases. V trimming: 0 bases; J trimming: 5 bases; junction bases outside the gene matches: 6. Germline V gene lookup returns CDR1 SEHNR and CDR2 FQNEAQ (reference sequence). The CDR3 loop spans 15 amino acids. The CDR3 bases are TGTGCCAGCAGCTTAGCCTCCAGGGGGAGTACTGAAGCTTTCTTT. This gives the protein CASSLASRGSTEAFF.

This clonotype was seen more than once but under ten times. The rearrangement uses TRBV3-1 and TRBJ1-2; 8 nucleotides match TRBD1. V lost 5 bases and J lost 3; bases outside the gene matches: 14. Germline CDR1 reads LGHDT; CDR2 reads YNNKEL (reference sequence). The CDR3 is 17 amino acids. CDR3 nucleotide sequence: TGTGCCAGCAGCTCCCACAGGGGGGCTCGCCGGGACTATGGCTACACCTTC. Translated, it gives CASSSHRGARRDYGYTF.